The T cell receptor beta chain under discussion was sequenced for a study of tumor-infiltrating lymphocytes in primary liver carcinoma. About the study: Yields of productive TCRbeta reads ranged from roughly 3.5 to 7.13 million per sample and were similar across tissue types.

Unsorted bulk tissue (roughly 20-34 mg) underwent RNA and DNA co-extraction. These patients lived with chronic HBV infection and had never been treated. There were five separate regions sampled from each tumor. Whichever tumor sample was examined, it had over 80% viable tumor cells. The germline CDR1 and CDR2 sequences are SGHRS and YFSETQ. Between the trimmed V and J ends, which lost 6 bases and 6 bases, there was a span of 13 bases. The CDR3 is 12 amino acids. Total RNA amounting to approximately 460 ng was the source from which TCR beta cDNA was made with a constant-region primer. Libraries covering TCR beta were generated through three nested multiplex PCR rounds (using a slightly modified ARM-PCR). The first two PCR rounds used TRBV1-TRBV30 primers with a Cbeta primer, 10 cycles each. TCRdb redid the calling of the multiplex PCR reads with MiXCR, one entry per CDR3 protein. The repertoire includes 50,000 to 60,000 distinct CDR3 sequences, 65% to 85% of them detected once, and around 22% sits in the top ten.

Sequencing input: liver tumor tissue from sampling region 5. The subset denotes: tumor region T5, tumor centre. V usage is TRBV5-1 and J usage is TRBJ2-7; no reliable D call. The source is a man aged 35 to 55 with primary liver carcinoma and hepatitis B virus infection. CDR3 in amino acids: CASKHTDGEQYF. Here the CDR3 DNA reads TGCGCCAGCAAACATACCGACGGCGAGCAGTACTTC.